This T cell receptor beta chain originates from a study of cytomegalovirus exposure and HLA in healthy donors. Both 60 Vbeta primers and 13 Jbeta primers went into the PCR. Clones were read by immunoSEQ multiplex PCR, and TCRdb kept only the in-frame ones, dropping some. The table records 170,000 or so clones, more than 60% of them present only once. General observations from the study: Most observed TCR sequences were rare, whereas some public TCRs were detected in many donors. Earlier analysis found most TCR beta V segments productive about 90% or about 30% of the time.

There are 14 residues in the CDR3. V gave up 3 bases and J gave up 5 bases, with 13 bases separating them. Germline CDR1 reads SEHNR; CDR2 reads FQNEAQ (reference sequence). Comments on this clone: Its antigen is not identified.

J is TRBJ2-5 and V is TRBV7-9; a possible D gene is TRBD1 (5 bases). The sequenced sample consisted of PBMCs. This receptor was identified in a woman aged 25 to 39 in good health and CMV-seropositive. CDR3 bases: TGTGCCAGCAGCTTTCGGGCAGGGAATGAGACCCAGTACTTC. Translating it yields CASSFRAGNETQYF.